This is a list of T cell receptor beta chains from one sample in a study of T cell responses to AZD1222 COVID-19 vaccine. Libraries were prepared by immunoSEQ multiplex PCR; TCRdb keeps only in-frame clonotypes and omits some of them. Of some 98,000 clones in the sample, approximately 88% are singletons; the top ten hold 11% to 15%. The sample was peripheral blood, taken 28 days after the second AZD1222 dose. The origin of the receptors is an adult who received the AZD1222 COVID-19 vaccine. CDR3s include the opening cysteine and the closing phenylalanine or tryptophan. Fields, in order: J gene, V gene, clone size, D gene, CDR3 DNA, CDR3 protein. D genes are given only for firm matches. Size values are once, few and many counts, or a class for expanded clones, and some rows have none.

j_gene: TRBJ2-5
v_gene: TRBV2
abundance: -
d_gene: -
CDR3nt: TGTGCCAGCAGTGACAGGGTTGAGACCCAGTACTTC
CDR3aa: CASSDRVETQYF

j_gene: TRBJ2-1
v_gene: TRBV6-5
abundance: -
d_gene: -
CDR3nt: TGTGCCAGCAGTTACTCGTGGGGTTACAGGGACAATGAGCAGTTCTTC
CDR3aa: CASSYSWGYRDNEQFF

j_gene: TRBJ2-1
v_gene: TRBV4-3
abundance: -
d_gene: -
CDR3nt: TGCGCCAGCAGCCAAGCCGGCGGGAAAACTAATGAGCAGTTCTTC
CDR3aa: CASSQAGGKTNEQFF

j_gene: TRBJ2-2
v_gene: TRBV4-3
abundance: -
d_gene: -
CDR3nt: TGCGCCAGCAGCCAGGTTTGGGCGGGTAGCGGCTCCACCGGGGAGCTGTTTTTT
CDR3aa: CASSQVWAGSGSTGELFF

j_gene: TRBJ2-5
v_gene: TRBV13
abundance: few
d_gene: -
CDR3nt: TGTGCCAGCAGCTTAGTAGGTGGACGGGAGACCCAGTACTTC
CDR3aa: CASSLVGGRETQYF

j_gene: TRBJ2-5
v_gene: TRBV5-1
abundance: -
d_gene: TRBD2
CDR3nt: TGCGCCAGCAGCTTGGGCCCAGCGGGGGCGCAAGAGACCCAGTACTTC
CDR3aa: CASSLGPAGAQETQYF

j_gene: TRBJ1-1
v_gene: TRBV2
abundance: -
d_gene: -
CDR3nt: TGTGCCAGCAGTGAAGCGTTAGCCAGACTGAACACTGAAGCTTTCTTT
CDR3aa: CASSEALARLNTEAFF

j_gene: TRBJ2-7
v_gene: TRBV7-6
abundance: -
d_gene: -
CDR3nt: TGTGCCAGCAGCTTAGAGGCATCAGGGAGCTCCTACGAGCAGTACTTC
CDR3aa: CASSLEASGSSYEQYF

j_gene: TRBJ2-7
v_gene: TRBV29-1
abundance: -
d_gene: -
CDR3nt: TGCAGCGTTGACTACCCCTCGACAATCGGGCAGTACTTC
CDR3aa: CSVDYPSTIGQYF

j_gene: TRBJ1-1
v_gene: TRBV5-1
abundance: -
d_gene: -
CDR3nt: TGCGCCAGCAGCTTGGAGTATCGCACTGAAGCTTTCTTT
CDR3aa: CASSLEYRTEAFF

j_gene: TRBJ1-3
v_gene: TRBV19
abundance: -
d_gene: TRBD1
CDR3nt: TGTGCCAGTAGTACCGGACAGGCCCCTGGAAACACCATATATTTT
CDR3aa: CASSTGQAPGNTIYF

j_gene: TRBJ1-4
v_gene: TRBV5-1
abundance: -
d_gene: TRBD1
CDR3nt: TGCGCCAGCAGCAAGGGACAGGCCGTAACTAATGAAAAACTGTTTTTT
CDR3aa: CASSKGQAVTNEKLFF

j_gene: TRBJ2-1
v_gene: TRBV7-3
abundance: -
d_gene: TRBD1
CDR3nt: TGTGCCAGCAGCCCGACAGGGGAGGTTGTAAATGAGCAGTTCTTC
CDR3aa: CASSPTGEVVNEQFF

j_gene: TRBJ2-7
v_gene: TRBV29-1
abundance: -
d_gene: TRBD1
CDR3nt: TGCAGCGTTGAAGAGGGGACAGGGGTTGGGGAGCAGTACTTC
CDR3aa: CSVEEGTGVGEQYF